Each of the 20 T cell receptor beta chains below was sequenced from the same sample in a study of blood T cell repertoires in COVID-19. Libraries were prepared by immunoSEQ multiplex PCR; TCRdb keeps only in-frame clonotypes and omits some of them. The sample carries tens of thousands of clones, roughly four fifths recorded once. Sequencing was done on a sample of peripheral blood. The receptors come from a woman at least 80 years old with acute or convalescent COVID-19.

This clone was recorded a few times. The V gene is TRBV9, the J gene TRBJ1-3, with D tentatively TRBD1 (5 bases). V was shortened by 0 bases and J by 4 bases, with 8 bases between the two germline ends. The CDR3 loop spans 14 amino acids. CDR1 SGDLS and CDR2 YYNGEE come from the germline V gene. CDR3 in DNA: TGTGCCAGCAGCGTAGGTGGGGCGGGAAACACCATATATTTT. As protein: CASSVGGAGNTIYF.

J is TRBJ2-2 and V is TRBV6-5, with 12 bases that match TRBD2. V shed 6 bases and J 5 bases; nucleotides not matched to a gene: 4. The CDR3 covers 15 residues. Germline assignment: CDR1 MNHEY and CDR2 SVGAGI. CDR3 sequence reads: CASRVTSGRTGELFF. Written as DNA, the CDR3 is TGTGCCAGCAGGGTGACTAGCGGGAGAACCGGGGAGCTGTTTTTT.

The V call is TRBV2, the J call TRBJ2-3; D perhaps matches TRBD2 (6 bases). CDR3 length: 17 amino acids. V was clipped by 6 bases and J by 2 bases, with 21 bases between them. Germline-derived CDR1 and CDR2 are SNHLY and FYNNEI. The CDR3 DNA reads TGTGCCAGCAGCCCTACCTGGAGGGCAGAGTCCACAGATACGCAGTATTTT. It is translated as CASSPTWRAESTDTQYF.

The V and J genes are TRBV6-6 and TRBJ1-1, with a tentative D call TRBD1 (5 bases). Per germline, CDR1 MNHNY and CDR2 SVGAGI (reference sequence). Trimming took 7 bases from V and 2 from J, leaving 11 bases between them. The CDR3 runs to 13 residues. The CDR3 sequence is CASTQGPNTEAFF. The DNA for the CDR3 is TGTGCCAGCACTCAGGGCCCTAACACTGAAGCTTTCTTT.

The rearrangement joins TRBV24-1 to TRBJ2-3; 9 bases are shared with TRBD2. CDR1 is KGHDR, CDR2 SFDVKD, per germline. This CDR3 is built from 16 residues. V was clipped by 4 bases and J by 10 bases; unmatched bases: 14. This CDR3 reads CATSDPSGTSPGAQYF. CDR3 bases: TGTGCCACCAGTGACCCGAGCGGGACTAGCCCAGGAGCGCAGTATTTT.

This chain links TRBV3-1 (or the pseudogene TRBV3-2) with TRBJ2-7; weak D call: TRBD1 (5 bases). The V and J ends lost 4 bases and 6 bases respectively, with 22 bases between them. This CDR3 region has 16 residues. CDR1 is LGHDT and CDR2 is YNNKEL in the germline V gene (reference sequence). CDR3 sequence: CASSPESCRVVGEQYF. The CDR3 coding sequence is TGTGCCAGCAGCCCCGAGTCGTGCAGGGTAGTGGGCGAGCAGTACTTC.

The chain couples TRBV4-1 to TRBJ1-4; 10 nucleotides agree with TRBD1. The CDR3 consists of 15 residues. The J segment lost 7 bases and the V segment lost 3 bases, leaving 5 bases of the junction unmatched. The germline V gene has CDR1 MGHRA and CDR2 YSYEKL. The CDR3 nucleotides read TGCGCCAGCAGCCAGACCGGGACAGGGGTTGAAAAACTGTTTTTT. Amino acids: CASSQTGTGVEKLFF.

The chain employs TRBV15 and TRBJ2-1, with 9 nucleotides matching TRBD1. Germline CDR1 and CDR2: LNHNV and YYDKDF (reference sequence). The length of the CDR3 is 17 residues. The ends lost 0 bases at V and 3 bases at J; junction bases unmatched: 6. CDR3 nucleotides: TGTGCCACCAGCAGAGAAGACAGGGGGAGGAACTACAATGAGCAGTTCTTC. Amino acids: CATSREDRGRNYNEQFF. Looking up the rest from reference TRBV15 and TRBJ2-1 gives the full variable domain: DAMVIQNPRYQVTQFGKPVTLSCSQTLNHNVMYWYQQKSSQAPKLLFHYYDKDFNNEADTPDNFQSRRPNTSFCFLDIRSPGLGDTAMYLCATSREDRGRNYNEQFFGPGTRLTVL.

The chain couples TRBV6-6 to TRBJ1-5; the D gene is possibly TRBD1 (5 bases). CDR1 is MNHNY and CDR2 is SVGAGI in the germline V gene (reference sequence). CDR3 length: 13 residues. Written as DNA, the CDR3 is TGTGCTCCGGGCCGGGGGAGCAATCAGCCCCAGCATTTT. This gives the protein CAPGRGSNQPQHF.

This chain uses TRBV28 with TRBJ1-1; 11 bases match TRBD1. CDR1 and CDR2 from the germline V gene are MDHEN and SYDVKM. The CDR3 contains 16 residues. The V and J ends lost 2 bases and 1 base, in that order; junction bases with no gene match: 3. CDR3 in DNA: TGTGCCAGCAGTTTAATGGGGACAGGGGGGAACACTGAAGCTTTCTTT. It encodes CASSLMGTGGNTEAFF. The full variable domain, in which reference TRBV28 and TRBJ1-1 provide the parts outside the CDR3, is DVKVTQSSRYLVKRTGEKVFLECVQDMDHENMFWYRQDPGLGLRLIYFSYDVKMKEKGDIPEGYSVSREKKERFSLILESASTNQTSMYLCASSLMGTGGNTEAFFGQGTRLTVV.

The chain carries TRBV18 and TRBJ1-2; no definite D call. Germline CDR1 and CDR2: KGHSH and LQKENI. Trimming took 0 bases from V and 6 from J, leaving 11 bases between them. The CDR3 contains 14 residues. CDR3 sequence: CASSPPVWGDGYTF. CDR3 DNA: TGTGCCAGCTCACCACCGGTGTGGGGAGATGGCTACACCTTC. Looking up the rest from reference TRBV18 and TRBJ1-2 gives the full variable domain: NAGVMQNPRHLVRRRGQEARLRCSPMKGHSHVYWYRQLPEEGLKFMVYLQKENIIDESGMPKERFSAEFPKEGPSILRIQQVVRGDSAAYFCASSPPVWGDGYTFGSGTRLTVV.

The chain employs TRBV27 and TRBJ1-5; D gene unclear. The germline CDR1 and CDR2 sequences are MNHEY and SMNVEV (reference sequence). V lost 0 bases, J lost 2 bases, and 8 bases lay in between. The CDR3 contains 15 residues. CDR3 nucleotide sequence: TGTGCCAGCAGTTTATCTTGGCAGGGCAATCAGCCCCAGCATTTT. Its translation: CASSLSWQGNQPQHF.

The genes are TRBV19 and TRBJ1-1, with D possibly TRBD1 on 6 matching bases. This CDR3 is built from 14 residues. Germline V gives CDR1 LNHDA, CDR2 SQIVND (reference sequence). Between the trimmed V and J ends, which lost 5 bases and 5 bases, there was a span of 15 bases. The CDR3 sequence is CASSPGVARTEAFF. The DNA of the CDR3 is TGTGCCAGTAGTCCAGGGGTAGCGAGGACTGAAGCTTTCTTT. Full variable domain (missing parts from reference TRBV19 and TRBJ1-1): DGGITQSPKYLFRKEGQNVTLSCEQNLNHDAMYWYRQDPGQGLRLIYYSQIVNDFQKGDIAEGYSVSREKKESFPLTVTSAQKNPTAFYLCASSPGVARTEAFFGQGTRLTVV.

V and J are TRBV5-1 and TRBJ2-7; maybe TRBD1 (6 bases). CDR1 is SGHRS, CDR2 YFSETQ, per germline. The CDR3 contains 16 residues. V shed 3 bases and J shed 2 bases, with 18 bases lying between them. CDR3 sequence: CASSSVSGQGPYEQYF. The CDR3 coding sequence is TGCGCCAGCAGCTCCGTAAGTGGGCAGGGGCCCTACGAGCAGTACTTC.

The chain is built from TRBV28 and TRBJ2-1; 8 positions agree with TRBD2. This CDR3 is 18 amino acids long. Trimming took 5 bases from V and 5 from J; bases not matched to a gene: 17. The V gene's germline CDR1 is MDHEN and CDR2 SYDVKM. CDR3 amino acids: CASSPLPGVAGNHNEQFF. The CDR3 DNA reads TGTGCCAGCAGTCCCCTCCCCGGGGTAGCGGGAAATCACAATGAGCAGTTCTTC.

This chain connects TRBV5-1 to TRBJ2-5; 12 bases line up with TRBD1. Germline loops: CDR1 SGHRS, CDR2 YFSETQ. With 1 base clipped from V and 4 bases from J, the junction kept 14 bases outside the gene matches. CDR3 length equals 19 residues. The DNA for the CDR3 is TGCGCCAGCAGCTTGTTTCCGGGACAGGGGGCGAGGATAGGAGAGACCCAGTACTTC. Translated: CASSLFPGQGARIGETQYF. The whole variable domain, filled in from reference TRBV5-1 and TRBJ2-5, reads KAGVTQTPRYLIKTRGQQVTLSCSPISGHRSVSWYQQTPGQGLQFLFEYFSETQRNKGNFPGRFSGRQFSNSRSEMNVSTLELGDSALYLCASSLFPGQGARIGETQYFGPGTRLLVL.

The rearrangement joins TRBV7-2 to TRBJ1-2; D is ambiguous. Germline CDR1 and CDR2: SGHTA and FQGNSA. The CDR3 loop spans 13 amino acids. The V end lost 2 bases, the J end lost 7 bases, and 11 bases lay between the germline ends. CDR3: CASSLSGLGGYTF. The CDR3 nucleotides are TGTGCCAGCAGCTTAAGTGGTCTAGGTGGCTACACCTTC.

A few counts support this clone. The chain joins TRBV19 to TRBJ1-5; D is perhaps TRBD1 (5 bases). V gave up 5 bases and J gave up 6 bases, with 17 bases separating them. Germline CDR1 LNHDA, CDR2 SQIVND (reference sequence). The CDR3 covers 15 residues. In nucleotides, the CDR3 is TGTGCCAGTAGTCCGGAGGGGCGGGGCGGTCAGCCCCAGCATTTT. As protein: CASSPEGRGGQPQHF.

The chain uses TRBV2 and TRBJ2-3, with D perhaps TRBD2 (5 bases). Germline V gives CDR1 SNHLY, CDR2 FYNNEI. The CDR3 has 13 amino acids. V gave up 4 bases and J gave up 4 bases, with 9 bases separating them. Written as DNA, the CDR3 is TGTGCCAGCAGTGGAGGGATACCAGATACGCAGTATTTT. Translated: CASSGGIPDTQYF.

The chain combines TRBV2 with TRBJ2-1, with 8 bases fitting TRBD2. Per the germline V gene, CDR1 is SNHLY and CDR2 is FYNNEI. After removal of 2 bases from V and 6 bases from J, the junction contained 12 bases not matched to a gene. This CDR3 has 17 residues. The chain's CDR3 is CASSEPQERELVNEQFF. The CDR3 nucleotides read TGTGCCAGCAGTGAACCACAAGAGCGGGAGTTGGTCAATGAGCAGTTCTTC. Full variable domain (missing parts from reference TRBV2 and TRBJ2-1): EPEVTQTPSHQVTQMGQEVILRCVPISNHLYFYWYRQILGQKVEFLVSFYNNEISEKSEIFDDQFSVERPDGSNFTLKIRSTKLEDSAMYFCASSEPQERELVNEQFFGPGTRLTVL.